The 9 T cell receptor beta chains listed next were all sequenced from one sample in a study of shared clonotypes between healthy human individuals. Assay: immunoSEQ multiplex PCR; the TCRdb copy retains only in-frame clones and omits some. The repertoire holds about 1.1 million clones, with around 77% as singletons. Sequencing was carried out using memory CD4+ T cells from PBMCs. Subset defined: CD45RA-negative fraction. These receptors all come from a man aged 18-30 years in good health. Some clones in this sample may be carry-over from other donors' samples.

V gene TRBV5-1 combines with J gene TRBJ2-7; maybe TRBD2 (5 bases). Trimming cost V 0 bases and J 3 bases, with 7 bases left between them. Germline V lookup: CDR1 SGHRS, CDR2 YFSETQ. The CDR3 has 13 amino acids. The CDR3 is CASSLVGDYEQYF. The CDR3 nucleotides are TGCGCCAGCAGCTTGGTCGGGGACTACGAGCAGTACTTC.

The V and J genes are TRBV18 and TRBJ2-1; tentatively, D is TRBD2 (6 bases). Per the germline V gene, CDR1 is KGHSH and CDR2 is LQKENI. The V gene lost 6 bases and the J gene lost 0 bases, with 12 bases spanning the gap. The CDR3 extends over 15 amino acids. CDR3 in DNA: TGTGCCAGCTCCGAAAAGACTAGCTCCTACAATGAGCAGTTCTTC. The encoded protein is CASSEKTSSYNEQFF.

The chain employs TRBV10-2 and TRBJ2-3; 9 nucleotides align to TRBD2. The V segment lost 5 bases and the J segment 2 bases; nucleotides outside the gene matches: 11. Germline CDR1 WSHSY, CDR2 SAAADI. CDR3 length equals 17 residues. CDR3 amino acids: CASSSRETSGLTDTQYF. CDR3 nucleotide sequence: TGCGCCAGCAGTAGCCGTGAGACTAGCGGACTCACAGATACGCAGTATTTT.

This chain links TRBV7-6 with TRBJ2-7; no firm D call. V was trimmed by 3 bases and J by 1 base, leaving 16 bases between them. The CDR3 spans 16 residues. Germline values: CDR1 SGHVS, CDR2 FNYEAQ. The CDR3 sequence is CASSLGNLRNSYEQYF. As DNA, the CDR3 is TGTGCCAGCAGCTTGGGGAATCTAAGAAATTCCTACGAGCAGTACTTC.

The DNA of the CDR3 is TGTGCCAGTGACAGCAGGACGGGTTACAATCAGCCCCAGCATTTT. Translated: CASDSRTGYNQPQHF. The rearrangement uses TRBV19 and TRBJ1-5; TRBD1 is a possible D gene (5 bases). CDR1 and CDR2 (germline): LNHDA, SQIVND (reference sequence). V lost 8 bases and J lost 3, with 17 bases in between. The CDR3 has 15 residues. The full variable domain, its missing parts supplied by reference TRBV19 and TRBJ1-5, is DGGITQSPKYLFRKEGQNVTLSCEQNLNHDAMYWYRQDPGQGLRLIYYSQIVNDFQKGDIAEGYSVSREKKESFPLTVTSAQKNPTAFYLCASDSRTGYNQPQHFGDGTRLSIL.

As for this clone: At one end the junction does not follow the germline gene, possibly because of a read error. The rearrangement links TRBV7-2 to TRBJ2-7; TRBD2 aligns across 8 bases. The CDR3 loop spans 13 amino acids. Germline V gene sequence: CDR1 SGHTA, CDR2 FQGNSA. CDR3 sequence reads: CAGSIERESEQYF. DNA of the CDR3: TGTGCCGGCAGCATCGAGCGGGAGAGCGAGCAGTACTTC. Looking up the rest from reference TRBV7-2 and TRBJ2-7 gives the full variable domain: GAGVSQSPSNKVTEKGKDVELRCDPISGHTALYWYRQSLGQGLEFLIYFQGNSAPDKSGLPSDRFSAERTGGSVSTLTIQRTQQEDSAVYLCAGSIERESEQYFGPGTRLTVT.

This sequence joins TRBV14 and TRBJ2-4, with D uncertain. V was trimmed by 0 bases and J by 0 bases, leaving 9 bases between them. Per germline, CDR1 SGHDN and CDR2 FVKESK. The CDR3 sequence is 16 residues long. The CDR3 DNA follows: TGTGCCAGCAGCCAAGATCTCGGGTTAGCCAAAAACATTCAGTACTTC. Translation gives CASSQDLGLAKNIQYF.

V and J are TRBV29-1 and TRBJ1-4; D unresolved. V shed 3 bases and J shed 5 bases, with 10 bases lying between them. Germline V gene lookup returns CDR1 SQVTM and CDR2 ANQGSEA. The CDR3 is 13 amino acids. CDR3 sequence: CSVDDPLNEKLFF. The DNA of the CDR3 is TGCAGCGTTGACGACCCCTTGAATGAAAAACTGTTTTTT.

This chain links TRBV28 with TRBJ2-2; 10 bases line up with TRBD2. The junction had 6 bases not matched to a gene; V was cut back by 7 bases and J by 4 bases. The CDR3 length is 15 residues. Germline CDR1 is MDHEN and CDR2 is SYDVKM. CDR3 in amino acids: CASISLAGATGELFF. The CDR3 region has the DNA TGTGCCAGCATAAGCCTAGCGGGAGCCACCGGGGAGCTGTTTTTT.